These 23 T cell receptor beta chains were sequenced from one sample in a study of T cell clonotyping in hematopoietic cell transplantation. As for time point: recipient sample about 28 days before transplant, after cytoreduction. Clones were sequenced by immunoSEQ multiplex PCR, and TCRdb holds only the in-frame ones, with some missing. The repertoire holds around 28,000 clones, with approximately 82% as singletons. The material was peripheral blood mononuclear cells, obtained before stem cell transplant. The receptors shown here come from a man between 40 and 49 years old with acute myeloid leukemia. Some clones in this sample may be carry-over from other donors' samples.

The V call is TRBV13, the J call TRBJ1-2; 7 positions agree with TRBD1. Per germline, CDR1 PRHDT and CDR2 FYEKMQ (reference sequence). J was trimmed by 8 bases and V by 4 bases; bases with no gene match: 4. This CDR3 contains 12 residues. CDR3 region: CASSSNRGGYTF. The DNA of the CDR3 is TGTGCCAGCAGCTCTAACAGGGGCGGCTACACCTTC.

This sequence joins TRBV6-4 and TRBJ2-1; the match to TRBD2 covers 9 bases. Trimming took 5 bases from V and 2 from J; bases not matched to a gene: 4. CDR3 length: 15 amino acids. The germline CDR1 and CDR2 sequences are MRHNA and SNTAGT. The CDR3 DNA reads as TGTGCCAGCAGTCTGCGGGGGGGCACCTACAATGAGCAGTTCTTC. Translated: CASSLRGGTYNEQFF.

The chain joins TRBV4-1 to TRBJ2-1; 11 positions agree with TRBD2. Germline trimming cut 0 bases from V and 5 bases from J; bases unmatched to any gene: 6. The CDR3 spans 17 residues. Germline V gene data show CDR1 as MGHRA and CDR2 as YSYEKL. DNA of the CDR3: TGCGCCAGCAGCCAAGATTTTGGGACTAGCGGAAACAATGAGCAGTTCTTC. This sequence encodes CASSQDFGTSGNNEQFF.

This sequence joins TRBV30 and TRBJ2-7; no definite D call. Trimming shortened V by 1 base and J by 6 bases, and 13 bases separated the two germline ends. Germline V gene sequence: CDR1 GTSNPN, CDR2 SVGIG (reference sequence). The CDR3 is 13 amino acids. This chain's CDR3 is CAWSELRTREQYF. The CDR3 DNA reads as TGTGCCTGGAGTGAGTTGCGGACGCGCGAGCAGTACTTC.

The chain couples TRBV11-3 to TRBJ2-3; 15 bases align to TRBD2. Unmatched junction bases numbered 13, after V lost 5 bases and J lost 1 base. Germline V gene sequence: CDR1 SGHNT, CDR2 YENEEA. The CDR3 sequence is 20 residues long. CDR3 sequence (DNA): TGTGCCAGCAGCAACCCGGGACTAGCGGGAGGAGGCTTGGGCACAGATACGCAGTATTTT. Protein sequence: CASSNPGLAGGGLGTDTQYF.

The rearrangement uses TRBV10-3 and TRBJ1-1, with 7 bases identical to TRBD1. Germline V gives CDR1 ENHRY, CDR2 SYGVKD. V shed 8 bases and J 7 bases; nucleotides not matched to a gene: 10. This CDR3 spans 13 amino acids. The CDR3 sequence is CAISPAQGDEAFF. In nucleotides, the CDR3 is TGTGCCATCTCCCCGGCCCAGGGGGATGAAGCTTTCTTT.

V and J are TRBV7-2 and TRBJ2-1, with D hard to call. Germline V gene sequence: CDR1 SGHTA, CDR2 FQGNSA. This CDR3 has 15 amino acids. Trimming took off 1 base at V and 0 bases at J, with 7 bases between the two ends. CDR3 nucleotide sequence: TGTGCCAGCAGCTTAGGGGCCAACTCCTACAATGAGCAGTTCTTC. Its translation is CASSLGANSYNEQFF.

V is TRBV4-3 and J is TRBJ2-5; 12 bases are shared with TRBD2. The ends lost 0 bases at V and 4 bases at J; junction bases unmatched: 3. This CDR3 spans 16 amino acids. From germline, CDR1 is LGHNA and CDR2 YSLEER. DNA of the CDR3: TGCGCCAGCAGCCAAGATCTAGCGGGGGGGCCAGAGACCCAGTACTTC. Translation: CASSQDLAGGPETQYF.

J is TRBJ1-1 and V is TRBV14; D is perhaps TRBD1 (6 bases). Looked up from germline, CDR1 is SGHDN and CDR2 is FVKESK. This CDR3 region has 13 residues. Trimming removed 5 bases at V and 5 bases at J, with 12 bases between. Here the CDR3 DNA reads TGTGCCAGCAGCGGGGGGCTGATTACTGAAGCTTTCTTT. This sequence encodes CASSGGLITEAFF. The complete variable domain, with remaining parts taken from reference TRBV14 and TRBJ1-1, reads EAGVTQFPSHSVIEKGQTVTLRCDPISGHDNLYWYRRVMGKEIKFLLHFVKESKQDESGMPNNRFLAERTGGTYSTLKVQPAELEDSGVYFCASSGGLITEAFFGQGTRLTVV.

This clone was observed once. The CDR3 bases are TGTGCCAGCAGTCTGACAGGGTTAAATGGCTACACCTTC. This sequence encodes CASSLTGLNGYTF. This chain connects TRBV6-6 to TRBJ1-2, with 7 bases that match TRBD1. Germline CDR1 and CDR2: MNHNY and SVGAGI (reference sequence). Trimming at V came to 5 bases and at J to 6 bases, leaving 6 bases not matched to a gene. The CDR3 runs to 13 residues.

This clone is a singleton in its sample. The rearrangement uses TRBV7-6 and TRBJ2-1, with D perhaps matching TRBD1 (6 bases). CDR1 and CDR2 from the germline V gene are SGHVS and FNYEAQ. This CDR3 has 15 residues. V was trimmed by 1 base and J by 10 bases, leaving 17 bases between them. The CDR3 nucleotides are TGTGCCAGCAGCTTAGGGTCAGGGGCTTTGGGAGAGCAGTTCTTC. Protein: CASSLGSGALGEQFF.

This chain joins TRBV6-5 and TRBJ2-5; the D gene is possibly TRBD2 (5 bases). The V and J ends lost 5 bases and 5 bases respectively, with 15 bases between them. Per the germline V gene, CDR1 is MNHEY and CDR2 is SVGAGI. The CDR3 runs 14 residues. This CDR3 is CASSRSSLVETQYF. Here the CDR3 DNA reads TGTGCCAGCAGTAGGTCTAGCTTGGTCGAGACCCAGTACTTC.

The chain carries TRBV10-3 and TRBJ1-2; TRBD1 agrees at 7 bases. V was pared by 0 bases and J by 10 bases, with 5 bases of the junction left unmatched. Germline CDR1 ENHRY, CDR2 SYGVKD. This CDR3 is 13 amino acids long. The CDR3 reads CAISESTGQAYTF. As DNA, the CDR3 is TGTGCCATCAGTGAGTCGACCGGACAGGCCTACACCTTC.

The V call is TRBV6-1, the J call TRBJ1-3; no reliable D call. Germline V gives CDR1 MNHNS, CDR2 SASEGT. With 5 bases removed from V and 0 bases from J, the gap between germline ends came to 11 bases. This CDR3 comprises 15 residues. CDR3 protein: CASSSDWSSGNTIYF. The DNA for the CDR3 is TGTGCCAGCAGTTCGGACTGGAGCTCTGGAAACACCATATATTTT.

This chain joins TRBV28 and TRBJ2-7; no firm D call. Germline CDR1 and CDR2: MDHEN and SYDVKM. V was cut by 1 base and J by 4 bases, with 8 bases left in between. The CDR3 consists of 13 residues. DNA for the CDR3: TGTGCCAGCAGTTTATACCGGGCGTACGAGCAGTACTTC. Protein product: CASSLYRAYEQYF.

This clone was detected once. This chain joins TRBV28 and TRBJ1-1; D possibly corresponds to TRBD1 (5 bases). Germline V gene lookup returns CDR1 MDHEN and CDR2 SYDVKM. The CDR3 loop spans 15 amino acids. The V and J ends lost 2 bases and 11 bases respectively, with 21 bases between them. This CDR3 is CASSLPIGEGLRAFF. CDR3 in DNA: TGTGCCAGCAGTTTACCCATCGGAGAGGGGCTCAGGGCTTTCTTT.

The CDR3 nucleotides are TGTGCCTGGAAAGGAGGTGTAGAGACCCAGTACTTC. The encoded protein is CAWKGGVETQYF. V is TRBV30 and J is TRBJ2-5, with a possible D match to TRBD2 (5 bases). Germline V CDR1 and CDR2: GTSNPN, SVGIG (reference sequence). The CDR3 is made up of 12 amino acids. V dropped 4 bases and J dropped 4 bases, with 10 bases sitting between them.

This clone was observed a handful of times. V usage is TRBV5-4 and J usage is TRBJ2-5; D might be TRBD1 (6 bases). V shed 7 bases and J shed 4 bases, with 20 bases lying between them. The CDR3 sequence is 15 residues long. Germline loops: CDR1 SGHNT, CDR2 YYREEE (reference sequence). In nucleotides, the CDR3 is TGTGCCAGCCGCCGGGACACCGGAGCTGGAGAGACCCAGTACTTC. Its protein product is CASRRDTGAGETQYF.

This clone has only a few counts. The chain links TRBV6-1 to TRBJ1-6; D is uncertain. The CDR3 covers 13 residues. V lost 6 bases to trimming and J lost 7 bases, with 10 bases between them. Germline values: CDR1 MNHNS, CDR2 SASEGT. This CDR3 reads CASRETRNSPLHF. CDR3 nucleotides: TGTGCCAGCAGGGAGACCCGAAATTCACCCCTCCACTTT.

The gene calls are TRBV2 and TRBJ2-1, with 11 bases matching TRBD1. Trimming took 5 bases from V and 9 from J; bases not matched to a gene: 3. The germline CDR1 and CDR2 sequences are SNHLY and FYNNEI. The CDR3 contains 13 residues. As DNA, the CDR3 is TGTGCCAGCAGTCCAGGGACAGGGGGTGAGCAGTTCTTC. Its translation: CASSPGTGGEQFF.

The CDR3 here is CASSLEWGAYEQYF. DNA of the CDR3: TGTGCCAGCAGCTTAGAGTGGGGCGCTTACGAGCAGTACTTC. The J gene is TRBJ2-7, the V gene TRBV7-8; possible D gene TRBD1, 5 bases. The V end was cut by 1 base, the J end by 4 bases, with 11 bases between. CDR1 and CDR2 (germline): SGHVS, FQNEAQ. The CDR3 is 14 residues long.

The chain has TRBV5-1 and TRBJ2-7; D gene unclear. This CDR3 has 11 residues. Deletions cut 8 bases from V and 4 bases from J, with 10 bases between. CDR1 is SGHRS and CDR2 is YFSETQ in the germline V gene. CDR3: CASKREYEQYF. CDR3 sequence (DNA): TGCGCCAGTAAGCGCGAATACGAGCAGTACTTC.

This chain connects TRBV6-5 to TRBJ1-5, with D uncertain. This CDR3 comprises 15 residues. The V and J ends lost 6 bases and 1 base respectively, with 13 bases between them. The germline gives CDR1 MNHEY, CDR2 SVGAGI. The chain's CDR3 is CASRLSDSSNQPQHF. The CDR3 DNA is TGTGCCAGCAGGCTTTCGGACTCGAGCAATCAGCCCCAGCATTTT.